This T cell receptor (beta chain) was found in a study of blood T cell repertoires in COVID-19. In the original processing: Quantification of nucleated cells was approximated via reference gene primer amplification. Sequenced by immunoSEQ multiplex PCR; TCRdb stores in-frame clones only, minus some. The DNA was the basis for D and trimming; V, J and clone size are from that table. The sample yields about 160,000 clones, approximately 82% seen once. There are 14 residues in the CDR3. Per the germline V gene, CDR1 is SQVTM and CDR2 is ANQGSEA. The J segment lost 2 bases and the V segment lost 5 bases, leaving 9 bases of the junction unmatched.

The chain joins TRBV29-1 to TRBJ2-7, with TRBD2 matching 7 bases. The receptor comes from a woman older than 75 with acute or convalescent COVID-19. Material for sequencing was peripheral blood. The CDR3 region is CSVSSGIPPYEQYF. The CDR3 DNA is TGCAGCGTTTCTAGCGGCATCCCACCCTACGAGCAGTACTTC.